This T cell receptor beta chain was profiled in a study of shared clonotypes between healthy human individuals (dated by TCRdb to about 2020). About the investigation overall: The cohort comprised a couple of women and a few men aged 18 to 49 years. For each donor, three plates each were used for CD4 naive and CD4 memory, two plates were used for CD8 naive, and one plate was used for CD8 memory. The study deeply sequenced blood TCR repertoires of five healthy adults to estimate repertoire size and the extent of clonotype sharing between individuals. To increase sequencing depth and limit assay-specific biases, TCR repertoire library preparation and sequencing were carried out by different laboratories using diverse techniques. Per donor, leukapheresis produced somewhere between about 0.85 and 10 billion PBMCs. Beyond this particular receptor, the publication reports: Because the study included a small number of donors, the genetic and exposure-history diversity represented was limited. Incomplete sequencing was indicated by rarefaction of sorted-subset datasets, despite the large sequencing depth. Only blood was sampled, and tissue TCR repertoires likely differ from those in blood. About 5% of naive CD4, roughly 3.6% of naive CD8, approximately 2.2% of memory CD4, and approximately 0.4% of memory CD8 clonotypes were shared across a few donors. Naive subsets generally had larger estimated clonotype richness than memory subsets. Based on pairwise subsampling, the degree of clonotype sharing among donors was expected to be affected by sequencing depth. Clonotypes shared by all four sorted-subset donors showed higher generation probabilities than non-shared clonotypes.

The donors were healthy, HIV-negative adults who had no recently reported acute infections or vaccinations. Every donor was a Caucasian adult living in Nashville, Tennessee, USA. Magnetic negative selection was used to enrich CD4+ T cells, after which naive cells were positively selected on CD45RA and the negative fraction became the memory subset. After blood collection by leukapheresis, PBMCs were isolated using Ficoll-Histopaque density gradient centrifugation and then cryopreserved in the vapor phase of liquid nitrogen. Analytical flow cytometry was used to check the purity and quantity of each magnetically sorted T cell population. From each sorted fraction, genomic DNA was isolated and quantified by UV absorbance on a Nanodrop 2000c. A distance of 22 bases separates the germline ends of V and J, which lose 2 bases and 8 bases respectively. Spanning cysteine to phenylalanine, the CDR3 consists of 16 amino acids. The DNA shown is the 48-base CDR3, in frame from base 1. CDR1 and CDR2 (SGHKS, YYEKEE) derive from the germline V gene (reference sequence).

On this clone itself: Its antigen is still unknown. It has no much larger one-base neighbor in the sample; base qualities were not kept.

Using the deep immunoSEQ assay, multiplex PCR amplified TCR CDR3 regions from genomic DNA. For each cell subset, the extracted genomic DNA was distributed evenly across all wells of several immunoSEQ 96-well plates, and each plate served as one replicate. Each replicate PCR for sorted subsets received around 200 ng genomic DNA, equal to some 32,000 T cell genomes. Purified libraries were quantified with a Qubit 3.0 fluorometer, sized on a Bioanalyzer 2100, and re-quantified with the KAPA Library Quantification kit. Each immunoSEQ 96-well plate was sequenced on its own single-read 150-cycle Illumina NextSeq 550 flow cell. Turning to the authors' computational methods: The immunoSEQ output contained only junctional sequences without quality scores, so filtering could not match that applied to full-length reads. Sequences were annotated with PyIR, a Python wrapper for IgBLAST v1.9, and V/J genes and CDR3 were assigned using IMGT germline references. Any read was removed if the V/J assignment was weak (E-value above 1e-6), the CDR3 was missing, or the read contained stop codons, out-of-frame junctions, or ambiguous translated residues. A V3J clonotype was defined by an identical inferred V gene, J gene, and CDR3 amino acid sequence. To compute the percentage overlap between repertoires, the number of shared unique clonotypes was divided by the size of the smaller repertoire. RTK rarefaction, the Chao1 estimator, and Recon v2.1 estimates of unobserved clonotypes were used to assess repertoire richness. For all TCRbeta clonotypes obtained by the gDNA method from several donors, generation probabilities were computed with OLGA. TCRdb obtained this table from immuneACCESS and retained in-frame rearrangements with V and J assigned. These tables miss some clones; where compared with another copy, unresolved V genes account for less than half of the shortfall, and the remainder is unexplained. V and J calls and clone size come straight from that table; D and trimming were deduced from the DNA. Within this sample are some 1.4 million clones, with over 95% of them counted one time only. Jointly, the top ten make up approximately 1.1% of the sample.

The clonotype was recovered from a man in his thirties or forties in good health. The V and J genes are TRBV5-5 and TRBJ1-2; there is no confident call for the D gene. What was sequenced was naive CD4+ T cells sorted from blood. This sample's cell subset or site label indicates: CD45RA+ positively selected. The CDR3 loop reads CASSLEVTAISRGYTF. The sequenced DNA is TGTGCCAGCAGCTTAGAGGTCACAGCTATTTCGAGGGGCTACACCTTC.